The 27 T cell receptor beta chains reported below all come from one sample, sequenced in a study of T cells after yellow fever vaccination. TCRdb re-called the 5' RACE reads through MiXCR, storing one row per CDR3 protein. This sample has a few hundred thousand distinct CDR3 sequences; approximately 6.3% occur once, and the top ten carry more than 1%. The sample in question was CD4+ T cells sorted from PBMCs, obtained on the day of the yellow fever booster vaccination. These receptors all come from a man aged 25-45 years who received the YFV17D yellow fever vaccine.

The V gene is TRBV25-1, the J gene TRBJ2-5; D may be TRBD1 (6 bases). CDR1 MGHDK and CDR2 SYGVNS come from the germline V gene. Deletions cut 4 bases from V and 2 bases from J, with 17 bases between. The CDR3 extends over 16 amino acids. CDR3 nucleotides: TGTGCCAGCAGTGCCTCCGGGACACAAATACAAGAGACCCAGTACTTC. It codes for CASSASGTQIQETQYF.

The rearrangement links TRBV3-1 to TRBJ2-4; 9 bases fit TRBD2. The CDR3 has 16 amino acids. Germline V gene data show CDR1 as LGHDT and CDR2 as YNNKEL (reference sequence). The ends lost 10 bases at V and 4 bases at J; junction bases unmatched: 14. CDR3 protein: CATSWRASGGKNIQYF. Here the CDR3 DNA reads TGTGCCACCTCCTGGCGGGCCAGCGGGGGGAAAAACATTCAGTACTTC. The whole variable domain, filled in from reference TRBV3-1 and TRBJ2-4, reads DTAVSQTPKYLVTQMGNDKSIKCEQNLGHDTMYWYKQDSKKFLKIMFSYNNKELIINETVPNRFSPKSPDKAHLNLHINSLELGDSAVYFCATSWRASGGKNIQYFGAGTRLSVL.

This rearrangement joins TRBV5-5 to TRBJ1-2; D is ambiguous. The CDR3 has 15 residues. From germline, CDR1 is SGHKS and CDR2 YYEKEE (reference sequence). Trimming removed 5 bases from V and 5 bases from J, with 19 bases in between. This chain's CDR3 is CASSRTAGRKYGYTF. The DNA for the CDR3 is TGTGCCAGCAGTCGGACCGCCGGCAGAAAATATGGCTACACCTTC. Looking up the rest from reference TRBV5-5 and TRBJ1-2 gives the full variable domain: DAGVTQSPTHLIKTRGQQVTLRCSPISGHKSVSWYQQVLGQGPQFIFQYYEKEERGRGNFPDRFSARQFPNYSSELNVNALLLGDSALYLCASSRTAGRKYGYTFGSGTRLTVV.

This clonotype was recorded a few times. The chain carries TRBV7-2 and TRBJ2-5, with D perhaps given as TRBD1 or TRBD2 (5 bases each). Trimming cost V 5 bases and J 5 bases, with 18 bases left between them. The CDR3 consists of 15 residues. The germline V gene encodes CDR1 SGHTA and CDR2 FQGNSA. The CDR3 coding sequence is TGTGCCAGCAGCATCTCCGGGACGACCGGGGAGACCCAGTACTTC. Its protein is CASSISGTTGETQYF. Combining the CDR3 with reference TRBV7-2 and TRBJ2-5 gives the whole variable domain GAGVSQSPSNKVTEKGKDVELRCDPISGHTALYWYRQSLGQGLEFLIYFQGNSAPDKSGLPSDRFSAERTGGSVSTLTIQRTQQEDSAVYLCASSISGTTGETQYFGPGTRLLVL.

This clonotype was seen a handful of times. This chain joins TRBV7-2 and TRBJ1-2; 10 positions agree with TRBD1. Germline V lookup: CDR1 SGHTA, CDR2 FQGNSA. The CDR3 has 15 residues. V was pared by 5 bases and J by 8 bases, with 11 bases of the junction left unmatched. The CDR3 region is CASSEGLDRGEGYTF. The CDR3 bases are TGTGCCAGCAGCGAAGGGCTGGACAGGGGGGAAGGCTACACCTTC.

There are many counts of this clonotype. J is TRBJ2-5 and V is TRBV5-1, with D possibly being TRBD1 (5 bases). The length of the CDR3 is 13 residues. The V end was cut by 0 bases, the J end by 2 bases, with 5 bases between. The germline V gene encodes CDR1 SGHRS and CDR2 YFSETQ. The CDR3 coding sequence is TGCGCCAGCAGCTTGGAGGGGCAAGAGACCCAGTACTTC. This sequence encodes CASSLEGQETQYF.

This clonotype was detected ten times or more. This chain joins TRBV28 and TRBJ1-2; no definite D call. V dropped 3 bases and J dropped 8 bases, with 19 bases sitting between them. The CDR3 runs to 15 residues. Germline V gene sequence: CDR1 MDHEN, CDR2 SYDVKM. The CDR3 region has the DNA TGTGCCAGCAGTTTGGGTTACAGAAGTTCGGGGGGCTACACCTTC. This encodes CASSLGYRSSGGYTF.

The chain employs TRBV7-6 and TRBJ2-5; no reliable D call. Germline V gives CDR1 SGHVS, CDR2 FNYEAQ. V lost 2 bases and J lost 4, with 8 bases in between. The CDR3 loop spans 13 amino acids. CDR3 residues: CASSLPSIETQYF. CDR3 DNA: TGTGCCAGCAGCTTACCCAGTATAGAGACCCAGTACTTC.

The DNA for the CDR3 is TGTGCCAGCAGTTACTCGGGCGGGAGAGGGTACGAGCAGTACTTC. It specifies CASSYSGGRGYEQYF. The rearrangement uses TRBV6-5 and TRBJ2-7, with TRBD2 matching over 7 bases. The CDR3 is made up of 15 amino acids. The germline CDR1 and CDR2 sequences are MNHEY and SVGAGI. After removal of 0 bases from V and 4 bases from J, the junction contained 6 bases not matched to a gene.

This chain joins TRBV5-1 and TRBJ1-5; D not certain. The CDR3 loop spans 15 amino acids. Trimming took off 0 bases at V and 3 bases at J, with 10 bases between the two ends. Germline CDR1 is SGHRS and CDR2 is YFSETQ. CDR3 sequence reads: CASSLGGRNNQPQHF. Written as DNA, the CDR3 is TGCGCCAGCAGCTTGGGAGGGAGGAACAATCAGCCCCAGCATTTT.

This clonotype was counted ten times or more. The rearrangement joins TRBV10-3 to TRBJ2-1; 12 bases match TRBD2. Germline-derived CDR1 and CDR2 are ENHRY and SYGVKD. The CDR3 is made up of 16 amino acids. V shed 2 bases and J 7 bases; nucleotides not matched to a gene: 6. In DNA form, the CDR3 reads TGTGCCATCAGTGAGCCGACTAGCGGGAGTCGGAATGAGCAGTTCTTC. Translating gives CAISEPTSGSRNEQFF.

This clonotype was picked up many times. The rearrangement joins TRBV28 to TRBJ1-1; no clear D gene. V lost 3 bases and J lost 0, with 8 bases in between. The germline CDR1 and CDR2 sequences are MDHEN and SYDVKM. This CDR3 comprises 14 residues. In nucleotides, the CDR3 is TGTGCCAGCAGTTTGATCCCTCTGAACACTGAAGCTTTCTTT. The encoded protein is CASSLIPLNTEAFF.

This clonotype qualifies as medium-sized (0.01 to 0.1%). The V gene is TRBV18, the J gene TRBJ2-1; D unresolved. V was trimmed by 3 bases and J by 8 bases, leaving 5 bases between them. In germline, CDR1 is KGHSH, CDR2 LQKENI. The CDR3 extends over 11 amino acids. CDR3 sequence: CASSPEYEQFF. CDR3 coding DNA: TGTGCCAGCTCACCGGAGTATGAGCAGTTCTTC.

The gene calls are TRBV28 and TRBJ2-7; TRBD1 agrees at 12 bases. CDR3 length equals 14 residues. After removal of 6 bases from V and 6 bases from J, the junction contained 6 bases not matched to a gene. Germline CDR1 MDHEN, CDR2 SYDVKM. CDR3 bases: TGTGCCAGCAGCCCCGGGACAGGGGGCGCCGAGCAGTACTTC. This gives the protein CASSPGTGGAEQYF.

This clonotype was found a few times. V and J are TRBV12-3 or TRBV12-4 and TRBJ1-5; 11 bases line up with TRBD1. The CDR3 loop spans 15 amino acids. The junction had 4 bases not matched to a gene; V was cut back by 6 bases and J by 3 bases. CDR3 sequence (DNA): TGTGCCAGCAGGCCGGGACAGGGGGACAATCAGCCCCAGCATTTT. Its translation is CASRPGQGDNQPQHF.

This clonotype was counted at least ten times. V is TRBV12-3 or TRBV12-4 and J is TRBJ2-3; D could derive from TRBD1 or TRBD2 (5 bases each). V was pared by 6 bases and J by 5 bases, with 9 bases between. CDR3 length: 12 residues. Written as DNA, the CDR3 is TGTGCCAGCAGCCGGGACGTAGATACGCAGTATTTT. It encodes CASSRDVDTQYF.

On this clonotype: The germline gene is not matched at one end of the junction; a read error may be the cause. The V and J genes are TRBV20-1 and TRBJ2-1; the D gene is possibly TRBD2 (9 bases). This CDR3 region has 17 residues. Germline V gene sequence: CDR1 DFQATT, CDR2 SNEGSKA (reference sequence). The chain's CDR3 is CCASGGIAGGNYNEQFF. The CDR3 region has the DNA TGCTGTGCCTCAGGGGGCATTGCGGGGGGGAACTACAATGAGCAGTTCTTC.

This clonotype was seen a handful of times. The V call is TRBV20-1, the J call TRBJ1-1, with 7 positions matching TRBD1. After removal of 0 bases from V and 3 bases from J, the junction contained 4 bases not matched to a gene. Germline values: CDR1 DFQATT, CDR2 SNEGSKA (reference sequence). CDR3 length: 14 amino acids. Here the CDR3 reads CSARDRGPYTEAFF. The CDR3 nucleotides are TGCAGTGCTAGAGATAGGGGGCCATACACTGAAGCTTTCTTT.

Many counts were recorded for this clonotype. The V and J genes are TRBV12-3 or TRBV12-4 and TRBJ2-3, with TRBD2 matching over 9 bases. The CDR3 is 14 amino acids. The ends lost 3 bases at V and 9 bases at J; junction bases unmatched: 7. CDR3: CASSFGGRGGTQYF. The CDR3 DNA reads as TGTGCCAGCAGTTTCGGCGGGAGGGGGGGCACGCAGTATTTT.

The CDR3 DNA reads as TGTGCCAGTAGTCGCCTAGTGCAACAGGGCAATGAAAAACTGTTTTTT. This gives the protein CASSRLVQQGNEKLFF. This rearrangement joins TRBV19 to TRBJ1-4, with D possibly TRBD1 on 6 matching bases. Trimming stripped 5 bases from V and 5 bases from J, with 18 bases between. The germline CDR1 and CDR2 sequences are LNHDA and SQIVND (reference sequence). This CDR3 has 16 amino acids.

CDR3 residues: CASSLAEASNSPLHF. Written as DNA, the CDR3 is TGCGCCAGCAGCTTGGCCGAAGCGAGCAATTCACCCCTCCACTTT. The chain uses TRBV5-1 and TRBJ1-6; no clear D. V lost 0 bases, J lost 7 bases, and 11 bases lay in between. This CDR3 region has 15 residues. CDR1 is SGHRS, CDR2 YFSETQ, per germline. Combining the CDR3 with reference TRBV5-1 and TRBJ1-6 gives the whole variable domain KAGVTQTPRYLIKTRGQQVTLSCSPISGHRSVSWYQQTPGQGLQFLFEYFSETQRNKGNFPGRFSGRQFSNSRSEMNVSTLELGDSALYLCASSLAEASNSPLHFGNGTRLTVT.

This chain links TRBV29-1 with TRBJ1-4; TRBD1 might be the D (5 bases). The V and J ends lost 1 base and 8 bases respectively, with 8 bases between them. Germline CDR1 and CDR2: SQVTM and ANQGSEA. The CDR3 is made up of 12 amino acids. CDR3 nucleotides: TGCAGCGTTGAAGTGGGGCCCGAAAAACTGTTTTTT. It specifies CSVEVGPEKLFF.

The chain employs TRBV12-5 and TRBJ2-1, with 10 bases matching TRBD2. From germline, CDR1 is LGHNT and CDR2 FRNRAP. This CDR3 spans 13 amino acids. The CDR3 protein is CANLAGEGNEQFF. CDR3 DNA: TGTGCCAATCTAGCGGGAGAGGGCAATGAGCAGTTCTTC.

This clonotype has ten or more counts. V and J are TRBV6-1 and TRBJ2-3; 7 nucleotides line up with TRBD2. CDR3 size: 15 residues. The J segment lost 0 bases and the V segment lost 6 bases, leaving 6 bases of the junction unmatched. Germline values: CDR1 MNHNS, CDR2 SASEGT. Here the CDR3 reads CASSRLATSTDTQYF. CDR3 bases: TGTGCCAGCAGCCGACTAGCAACTAGCACAGATACGCAGTATTTT.

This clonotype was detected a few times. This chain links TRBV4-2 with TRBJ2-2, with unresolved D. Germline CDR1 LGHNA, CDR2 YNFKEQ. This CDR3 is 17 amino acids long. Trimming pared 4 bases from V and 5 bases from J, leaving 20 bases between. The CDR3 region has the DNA TGTGCCAGCAGCCCCAATTCCCCTTACGCTTATACCGGGGAGCTGTTTTTT. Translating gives CASSPNSPYAYTGELFF.

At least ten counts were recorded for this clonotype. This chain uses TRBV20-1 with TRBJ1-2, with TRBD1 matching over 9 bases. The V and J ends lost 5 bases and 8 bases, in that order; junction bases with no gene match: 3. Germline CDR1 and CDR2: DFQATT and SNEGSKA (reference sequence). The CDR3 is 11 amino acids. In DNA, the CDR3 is TGCAGTGCTTATGGACAGGGGGGCTACACCTTC. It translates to CSAYGQGGYTF.

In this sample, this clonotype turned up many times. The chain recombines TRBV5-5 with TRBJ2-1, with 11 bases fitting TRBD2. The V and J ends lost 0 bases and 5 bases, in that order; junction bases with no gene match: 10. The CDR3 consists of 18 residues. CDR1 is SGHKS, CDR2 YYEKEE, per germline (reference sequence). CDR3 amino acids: CASSLGASGRNPNNEQFF. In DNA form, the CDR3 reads TGTGCCAGCAGCTTGGGGGCTAGCGGGAGGAATCCAAACAATGAGCAGTTCTTC.